This record looks at one T cell receptor (beta chain) sequence and its context. What it binds is unknown. From RNA transcripts, TCR beta CDR3 regions were amplified. TCR CDR3 regions were first amplified by RT-PCR with HTBI primers. Each CDR3 protein is one row after TCRdb ran MiXCR on the multiplex PCR reads. This sample carries approximately 600,000 distinct CDR3 sequences, less than 25% of them seen once, and the ten largest clones take around a third. These data originate in a study of T cells in Graves' hyperthyroidism and ophthalmopathy. The CDR3 spans 13 residues. V lost 4 bases and J lost 5, with 9 bases in between. The germline V gene has CDR1 SEHNR and CDR2 FQNEAQ (reference sequence). Criteria for exclusion of patients were uncontrolled infection, other autoimmune disease, pregnancy or lactation. Regarding the study as a whole: Most thyroid-expanded clonotypes above 0.001 were also found in blood.

The receptor comes from a man aged 30 to 39 with Graves' ophthalmopathy. This rearrangement joins TRBV7-9 to TRBJ2-4, with D unresolved. Sequencing used blood. CDR3 sequence: CASSSAPQNIQYF. The CDR3 region has the DNA TGTGCCAGCAGCTCGGCGCCCCAAAACATTCAGTACTTC.